The 6 T cell receptor beta chains in this list originate from one sample, sequenced in a study of T-cell reconstitution after alpha-beta-depleted transplantation in children. Molecular barcoding with unique molecular identifiers was used for the TCRbeta library. Each CDR3 protein gets one entry after TCRdb re-called the PCR reads with MiXCR. The sample consists of hundreds of thousands of distinct CDR3 sequences, about 10% of them appearing once. The source was PBMCs from the stem cell graft donor, collected from the stem cell graft. The receptors here all came from a human donor who donated a stem cell graft to a child with acute myeloid leukemia.

This clonotype was observed a handful of times. CDR3 in DNA: TGCAGCGCACTAGCGGGAGGCGCCTCCTACAATGAGCAGTTCTTC. Protein sequence: CSALAGGASYNEQFF. The chain combines TRBV29-1 with TRBJ2-1, with 12 bases identical to TRBD2. J was trimmed by 0 bases and V by 7 bases; bases with no gene match: 4. There are 15 residues in the CDR3. Germline V gene lookup returns CDR1 SQVTM and CDR2 ANQGSEA.

In its sample, this clonotype was seen a few times. The chain carries TRBV7-3 and TRBJ2-1, with 7 bases lining up with TRBD2. The CDR3 extends over 14 amino acids. Trimming at V came to 2 bases and at J to 8 bases, leaving 6 bases not matched to a gene. The germline V gene encodes CDR1 SGHTA and CDR2 FQGTGA. CDR3 protein: CASSLVAGVDEQFF. CDR3 nucleotides: TGTGCCAGCAGCTTAGTGGCGGGAGTTGATGAGCAGTTCTTC.

The rearrangement uses TRBV29-1 and TRBJ2-7; 12 bases fit TRBD2. Germline loops: CDR1 SQVTM, CDR2 ANQGSEA. After removal of 7 bases from V and 5 bases from J, the junction contained 12 bases not matched to a gene. This CDR3 spans 15 amino acids. The CDR3 here is CSEDASGRAGDEQYF. CDR3 nucleotide sequence: TGCAGCGAGGACGCTAGCGGGAGGGCAGGCGACGAGCAGTACTTC.

The V gene is TRBV7-2, the J gene TRBJ2-5, with 7 bases that match TRBD1. The CDR3 is made up of 15 amino acids. Germline loops: CDR1 SGHTA, CDR2 FQGNSA. Trimming cost V 5 bases and J 5 bases; bases outside gene matches: 11. The DNA of the CDR3 is TGTGCCAGCAGCGTAAGGGGACAGAGGATCGAGACCCAGTACTTC. Its protein is CASSVRGQRIETQYF.

The V gene is TRBV4-1, the J gene TRBJ2-7; D is unclear. Germline V gives CDR1 MGHRA, CDR2 YSYEKL. V shed 0 bases and J shed 2 bases, with 14 bases lying between them. This CDR3 has 16 residues. CDR3 sequence reads: CASSQDPSAATYEQYF. In nucleotides, the CDR3 is TGCGCCAGCAGCCAAGATCCGTCAGCCGCTACCTACGAGCAGTACTTC.

This clonotype has just one count. The chain recombines TRBV30 with TRBJ2-1, with TRBD2 identical over 7 bases. This CDR3 has 16 amino acids. Per the germline V gene, CDR1 is GTSNPN and CDR2 is SVGIG (reference sequence). J was trimmed by 6 bases and V by 2 bases; bases with no gene match: 13. This CDR3 reads CAWSTSPGLRRNEQFF. DNA of the CDR3: TGTGCCTGGAGTACTTCACCGGGACTACGACGCAATGAGCAGTTCTTC.